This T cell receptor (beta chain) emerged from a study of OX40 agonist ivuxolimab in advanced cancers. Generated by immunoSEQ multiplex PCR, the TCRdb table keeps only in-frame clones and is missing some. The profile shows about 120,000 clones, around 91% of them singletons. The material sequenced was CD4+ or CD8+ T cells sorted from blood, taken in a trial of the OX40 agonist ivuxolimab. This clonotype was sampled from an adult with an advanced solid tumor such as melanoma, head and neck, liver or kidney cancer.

This CDR3 reads CASSPLTSTDTQYF. The CDR3 DNA reads as TGCGCCAGCAGCCCCCTCACTAGCACAGATACGCAGTATTTT. The chain combines TRBV4-3 with TRBJ2-3; D gene unclear. V was pared by 4 bases and J by 0 bases, with 8 bases between. The CDR3 is 14 residues long. The germline V gene encodes CDR1 LGHNA and CDR2 YSLEER.